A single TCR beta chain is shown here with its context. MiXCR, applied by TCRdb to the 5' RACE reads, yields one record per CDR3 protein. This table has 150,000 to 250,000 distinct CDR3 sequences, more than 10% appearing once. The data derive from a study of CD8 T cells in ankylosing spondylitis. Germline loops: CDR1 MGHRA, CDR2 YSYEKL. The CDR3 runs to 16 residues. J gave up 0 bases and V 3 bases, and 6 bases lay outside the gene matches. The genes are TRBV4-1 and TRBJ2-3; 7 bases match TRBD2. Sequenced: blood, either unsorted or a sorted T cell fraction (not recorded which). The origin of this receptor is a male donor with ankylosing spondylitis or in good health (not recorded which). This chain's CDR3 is CASSHTSEGSTDTQYF. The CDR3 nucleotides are TGCGCCAGCAGCCATACTAGCGAAGGAAGCACAGATACGCAGTATTTT.